This record concerns one T cell receptor (beta chain) sequence. What it binds is unknown. Prior autoimmune disease or systemic immunosuppression barred patients. The assay was immunoSEQ multiplex PCR, and TCRdb's table has in-frame clones only and misses some. The profile shows more than 85,000 clones, 75% to 95% of them singletons. Trimming took off 9 bases at V and 8 bases at J, with 10 bases between the two ends. The CDR3 spans 10 residues. Germline V gives CDR1 MDHEN, CDR2 SYDVKM. These data belong to a study of OX40 agonist ivuxolimab in advanced cancers. The overall study: Patients received ivuxolimab, an agonistic anti-OX40 (CD134) antibody. Study observations and caveats: By week 6 at 0.1 to 3.0 mg/kg, blood CD4+ and CD8+ T cells had expanded clonally.

Here the sequenced sample was CD4+ or CD8+ T cells sorted from blood, taken in a trial of the OX40 agonist ivuxolimab. This clonotype was sampled from an adult with an advanced solid tumor such as melanoma, head and neck, liver or kidney cancer. The chain links TRBV28 to TRBJ1-2; D gene unclear. The CDR3 reads CASRRRGYTF. The DNA for the CDR3 is TGTGCCAGTCGTCGTCGAGGCTACACCTTC.